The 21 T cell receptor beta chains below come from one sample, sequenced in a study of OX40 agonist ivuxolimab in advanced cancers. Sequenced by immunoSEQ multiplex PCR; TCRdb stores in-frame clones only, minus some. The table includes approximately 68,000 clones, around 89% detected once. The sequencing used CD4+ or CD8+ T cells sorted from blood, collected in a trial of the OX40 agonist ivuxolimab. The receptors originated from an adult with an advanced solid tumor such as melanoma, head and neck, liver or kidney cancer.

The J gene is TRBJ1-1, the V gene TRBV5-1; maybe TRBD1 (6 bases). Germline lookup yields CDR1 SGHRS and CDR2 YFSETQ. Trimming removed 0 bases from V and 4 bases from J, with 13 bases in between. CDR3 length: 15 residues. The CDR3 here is CASSLALGATTEAFF. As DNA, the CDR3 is TGCGCCAGCAGCTTGGCCCTGGGGGCGACCACTGAAGCTTTCTTT.

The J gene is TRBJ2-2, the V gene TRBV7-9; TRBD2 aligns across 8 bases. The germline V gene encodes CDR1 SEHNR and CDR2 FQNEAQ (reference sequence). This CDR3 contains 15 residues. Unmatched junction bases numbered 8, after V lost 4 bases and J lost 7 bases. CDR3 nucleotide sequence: TGTGCCAGCAGCTCGCCGGGACTAGGGATCGGGGAGCTGTTTTTT. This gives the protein CASSSPGLGIGELFF.

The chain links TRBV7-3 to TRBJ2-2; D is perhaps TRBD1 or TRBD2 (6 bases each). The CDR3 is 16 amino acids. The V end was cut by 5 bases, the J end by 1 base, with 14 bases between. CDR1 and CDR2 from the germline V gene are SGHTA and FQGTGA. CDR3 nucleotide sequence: TGTGCCAGCAGCCGAGGAGGGGGACTGAACACCGGGGAGCTGTTTTTT. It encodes CASSRGGGLNTGELFF.

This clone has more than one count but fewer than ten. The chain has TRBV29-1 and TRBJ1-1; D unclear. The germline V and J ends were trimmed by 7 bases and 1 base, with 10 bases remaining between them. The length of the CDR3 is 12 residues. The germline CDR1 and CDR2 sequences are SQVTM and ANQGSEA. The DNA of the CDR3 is TGCAGCGGAGGGTGGGGGAACACTGAAGCTTTCTTT. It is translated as CSGGWGNTEAFF.

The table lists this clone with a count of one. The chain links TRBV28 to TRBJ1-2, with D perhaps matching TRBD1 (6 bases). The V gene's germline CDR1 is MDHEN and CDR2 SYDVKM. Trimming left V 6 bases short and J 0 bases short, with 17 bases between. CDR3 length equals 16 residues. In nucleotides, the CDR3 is TGTGCCAGCAGGACCAACAGGGCCGGGACTAACTATGGCTACACCTTC. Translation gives CASRTNRAGTNYGYTF.

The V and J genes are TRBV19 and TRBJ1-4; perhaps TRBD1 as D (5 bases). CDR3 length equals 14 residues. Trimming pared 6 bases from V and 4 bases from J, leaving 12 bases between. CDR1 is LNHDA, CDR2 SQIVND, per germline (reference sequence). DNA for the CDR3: TGTGCCAGTAGAGCAGGGCGGAATAATGAAAAACTGTTTTTT. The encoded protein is CASRAGRNNEKLFF.

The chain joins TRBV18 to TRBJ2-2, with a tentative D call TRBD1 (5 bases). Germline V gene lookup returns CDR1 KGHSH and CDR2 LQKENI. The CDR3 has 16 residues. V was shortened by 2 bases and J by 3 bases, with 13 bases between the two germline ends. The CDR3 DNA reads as TGTGCCAGCTCACCAAATGAAAGGGGCGACACCGGGGAGCTGTTTTTT. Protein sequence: CASSPNERGDTGELFF.

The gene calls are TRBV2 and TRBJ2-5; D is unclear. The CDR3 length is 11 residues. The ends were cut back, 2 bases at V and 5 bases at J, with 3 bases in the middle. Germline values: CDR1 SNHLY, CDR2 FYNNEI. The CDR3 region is CASSEWETQYF. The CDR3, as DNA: TGTGCCAGCAGTGAATGGGAGACCCAGTACTTC.

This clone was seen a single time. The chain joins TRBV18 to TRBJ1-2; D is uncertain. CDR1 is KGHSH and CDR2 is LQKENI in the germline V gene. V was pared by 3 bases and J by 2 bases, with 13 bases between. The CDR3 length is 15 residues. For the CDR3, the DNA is TGTGCCAGCTCACCTTCCGGGTCGGTAAACTATGGCTACACCTTC. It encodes CASSPSGSVNYGYTF.

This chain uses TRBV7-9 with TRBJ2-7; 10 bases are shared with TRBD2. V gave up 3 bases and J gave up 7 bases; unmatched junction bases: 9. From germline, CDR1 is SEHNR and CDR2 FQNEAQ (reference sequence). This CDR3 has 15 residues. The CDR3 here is CASSFRSGRAGEQYF. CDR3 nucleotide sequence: TGTGCCAGCAGCTTCCGAAGCGGGAGGGCCGGAGAGCAGTACTTC.

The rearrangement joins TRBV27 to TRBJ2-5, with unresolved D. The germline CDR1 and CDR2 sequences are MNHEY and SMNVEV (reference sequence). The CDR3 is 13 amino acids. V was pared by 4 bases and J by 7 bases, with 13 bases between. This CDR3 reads CASSSRLPLTQYF. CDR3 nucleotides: TGTGCCAGCAGTTCGAGACTGCCCCTGACCCAGTACTTC.

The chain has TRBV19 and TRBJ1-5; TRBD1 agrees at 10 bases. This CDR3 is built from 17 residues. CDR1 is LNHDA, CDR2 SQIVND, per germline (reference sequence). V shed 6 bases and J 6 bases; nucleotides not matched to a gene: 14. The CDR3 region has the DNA TGTGCCAGTAGCCTCACCCCCTCGGACAGGGGGACTCAGCCCCAGCATTTT. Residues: CASSLTPSDRGTQPQHF.

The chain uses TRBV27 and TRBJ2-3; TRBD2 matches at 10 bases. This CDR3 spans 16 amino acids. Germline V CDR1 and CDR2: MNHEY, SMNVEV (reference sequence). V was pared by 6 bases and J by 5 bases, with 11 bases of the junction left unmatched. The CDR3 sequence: CASSLRVAGGGDTQYF. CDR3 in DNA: TGTGCCAGCAGCCTCCGAGTAGCGGGAGGAGGAGATACGCAGTATTTT.

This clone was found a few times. The DNA for the CDR3 is TGCAGCGTTGAAGCGGGAGGGGGGGTGGATACGCAGTATTTT. It translates to CSVEAGGGVDTQYF. The V call is TRBV29-1, the J call TRBJ2-3; 8 nucleotides match TRBD2. Germline loops: CDR1 SQVTM, CDR2 ANQGSEA. The CDR3 has 14 residues. The J segment lost 6 bases and the V segment lost 1 base, leaving 6 bases of the junction unmatched.

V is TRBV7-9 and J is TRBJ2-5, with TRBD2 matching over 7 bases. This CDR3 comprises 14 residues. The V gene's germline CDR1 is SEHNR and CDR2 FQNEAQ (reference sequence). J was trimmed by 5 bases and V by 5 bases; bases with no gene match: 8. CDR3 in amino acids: CASSQTSSGETQYF. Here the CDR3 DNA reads TGTGCCAGCAGCCAGACTAGCTCTGGGGAGACCCAGTACTTC.

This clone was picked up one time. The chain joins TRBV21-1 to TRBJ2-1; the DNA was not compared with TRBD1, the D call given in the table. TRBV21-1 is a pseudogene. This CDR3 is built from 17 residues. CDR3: CASSILMTGGLFDEQFF. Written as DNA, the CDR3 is TGTGCCAGCAGCATATTAATGACAGGGGGCTTATTCGATGAGCAGTTCTTC.

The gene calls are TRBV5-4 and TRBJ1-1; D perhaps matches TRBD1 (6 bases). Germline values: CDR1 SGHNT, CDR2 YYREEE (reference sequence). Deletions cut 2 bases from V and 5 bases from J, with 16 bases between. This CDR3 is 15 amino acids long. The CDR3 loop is CASSFFDRIRTEAFF. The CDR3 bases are TGTGCCAGCAGCTTTTTCGACAGGATAAGGACTGAAGCTTTCTTT. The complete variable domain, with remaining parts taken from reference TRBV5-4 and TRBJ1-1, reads ETGVTQSPTHLIKTRGQQVTLRCSSQSGHNTVSWYQQALGQGPQFIFQYYREEENGRGNFPPRFSGLQFPNYSSELNVNALELDDSALYLCASSFFDRIRTEAFFGQGTRLTVV.

The CDR3 loop reads CASSQEGRGLAGRNEQFF. The DNA of the CDR3 is TGCGCCAGCAGCCAAGAGGGGAGAGGGCTAGCGGGTAGGAATGAGCAGTTCTTC. The chain has TRBV4-1 and TRBJ2-1; TRBD2 matches 8 bases. Germline V gene lookup returns CDR1 MGHRA and CDR2 YSYEKL. The CDR3 is 18 amino acids. After removal of 0 bases from V and 7 bases from J, the junction contained 14 bases not matched to a gene.

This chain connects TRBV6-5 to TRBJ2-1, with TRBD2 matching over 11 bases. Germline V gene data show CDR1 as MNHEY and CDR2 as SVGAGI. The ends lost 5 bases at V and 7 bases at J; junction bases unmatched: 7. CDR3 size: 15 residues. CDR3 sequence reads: CASSRGVAGGNEQFF. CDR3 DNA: TGTGCCAGCAGTCGCGGGGTAGCGGGAGGGAATGAGCAGTTCTTC.

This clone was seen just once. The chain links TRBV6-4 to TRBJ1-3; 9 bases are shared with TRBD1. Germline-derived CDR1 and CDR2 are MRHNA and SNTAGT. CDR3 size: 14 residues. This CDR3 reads CATPNRGRGNTIYF. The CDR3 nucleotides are TGTGCGACTCCGAACAGGGGGCGCGGAAACACCATATATTTT.

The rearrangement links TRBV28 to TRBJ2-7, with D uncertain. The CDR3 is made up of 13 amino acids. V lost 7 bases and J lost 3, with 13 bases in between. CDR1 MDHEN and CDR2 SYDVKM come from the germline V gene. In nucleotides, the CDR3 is TGTGCCAGCACTCTCTCCCCCAACTACGAGCAGTACTTC. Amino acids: CASTLSPNYEQYF.